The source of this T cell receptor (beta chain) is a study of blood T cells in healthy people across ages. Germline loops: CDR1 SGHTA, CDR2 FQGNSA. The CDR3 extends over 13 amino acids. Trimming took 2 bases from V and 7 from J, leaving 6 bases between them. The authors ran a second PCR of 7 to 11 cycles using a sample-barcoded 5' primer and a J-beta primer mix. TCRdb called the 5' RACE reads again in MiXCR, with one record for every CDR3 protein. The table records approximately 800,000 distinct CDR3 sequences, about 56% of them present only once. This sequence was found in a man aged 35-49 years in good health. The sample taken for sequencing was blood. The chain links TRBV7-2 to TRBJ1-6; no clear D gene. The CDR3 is CASSLNANSPLHF. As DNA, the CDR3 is TGTGCCAGCAGCTTAAACGCAAATTCACCCCTCCACTTT.